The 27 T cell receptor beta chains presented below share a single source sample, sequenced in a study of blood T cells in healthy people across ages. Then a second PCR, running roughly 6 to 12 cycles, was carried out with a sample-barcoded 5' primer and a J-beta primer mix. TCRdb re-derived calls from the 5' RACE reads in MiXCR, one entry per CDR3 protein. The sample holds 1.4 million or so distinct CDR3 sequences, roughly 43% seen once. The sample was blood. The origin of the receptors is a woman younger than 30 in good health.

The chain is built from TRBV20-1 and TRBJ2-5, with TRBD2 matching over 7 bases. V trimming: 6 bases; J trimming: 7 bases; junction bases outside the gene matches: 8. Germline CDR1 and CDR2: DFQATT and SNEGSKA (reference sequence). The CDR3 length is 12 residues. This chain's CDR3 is CSARTSLGTQYF. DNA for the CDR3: TGCAGTGCGCGGACTAGTTTAGGGACCCAGTACTTC.

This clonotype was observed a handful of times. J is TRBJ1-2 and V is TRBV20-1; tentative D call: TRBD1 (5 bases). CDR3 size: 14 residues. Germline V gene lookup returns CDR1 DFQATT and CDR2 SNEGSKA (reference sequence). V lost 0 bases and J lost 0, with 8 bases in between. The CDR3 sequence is CSARDGAANYGYTF. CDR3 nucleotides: TGCAGTGCTAGAGATGGGGCGGCTAACTATGGCTACACCTTC.

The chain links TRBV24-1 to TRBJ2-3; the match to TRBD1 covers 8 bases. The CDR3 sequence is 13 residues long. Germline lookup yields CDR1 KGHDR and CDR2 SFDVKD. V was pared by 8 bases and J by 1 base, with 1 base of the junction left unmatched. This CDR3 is CATTGGGTDTQYF. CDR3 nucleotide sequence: TGTGCCACCACAGGGGGCGGCACAGATACGCAGTATTTT.

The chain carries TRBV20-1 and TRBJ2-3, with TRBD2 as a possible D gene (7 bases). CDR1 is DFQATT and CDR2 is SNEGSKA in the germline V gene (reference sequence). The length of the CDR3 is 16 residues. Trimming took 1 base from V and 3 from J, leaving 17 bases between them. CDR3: CSARVAGAPLTDTQYF. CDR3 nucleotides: TGCAGTGCTAGAGTGGCGGGGGCCCCCTTGACAGATACGCAGTATTTT.

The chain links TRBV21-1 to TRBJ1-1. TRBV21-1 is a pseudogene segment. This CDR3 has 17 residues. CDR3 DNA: TGTGCCAGCAGCAAAGGAAGGGGCCTGACGATGAACACTGAAGCTTTCTTT. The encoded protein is CASSKGRGLTMNTEAFF.

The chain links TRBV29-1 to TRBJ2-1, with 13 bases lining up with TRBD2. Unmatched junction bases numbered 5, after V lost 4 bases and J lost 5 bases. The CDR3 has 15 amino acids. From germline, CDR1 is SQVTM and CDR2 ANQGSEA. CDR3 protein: CSVGRLAGGNNEQFF. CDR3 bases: TGCAGCGTTGGCCGACTAGCGGGAGGTAACAATGAGCAGTTCTTC.

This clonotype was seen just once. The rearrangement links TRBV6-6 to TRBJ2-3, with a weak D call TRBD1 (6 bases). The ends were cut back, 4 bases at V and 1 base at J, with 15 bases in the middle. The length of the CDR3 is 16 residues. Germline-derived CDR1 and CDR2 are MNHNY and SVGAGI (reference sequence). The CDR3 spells CASSSAGALGTDTQYF. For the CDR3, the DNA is TGTGCCAGCAGTTCTGCAGGGGCTTTAGGCACAGATACGCAGTATTTT.

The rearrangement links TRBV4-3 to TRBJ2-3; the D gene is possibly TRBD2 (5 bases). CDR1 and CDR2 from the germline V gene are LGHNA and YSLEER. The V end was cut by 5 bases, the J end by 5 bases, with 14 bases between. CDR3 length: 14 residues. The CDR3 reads CASSKILREDTQYF. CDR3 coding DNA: TGCGCCAGCAGCAAAATCCTACGGGAAGATACGCAGTATTTT.

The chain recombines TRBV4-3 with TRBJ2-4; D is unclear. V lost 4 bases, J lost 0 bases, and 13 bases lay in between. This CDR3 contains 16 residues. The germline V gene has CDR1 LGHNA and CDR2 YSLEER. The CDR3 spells CASSPTGGIAKNIQYF. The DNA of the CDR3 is TGCGCCAGCAGCCCTACTGGCGGCATAGCCAAAAACATTCAGTACTTC.

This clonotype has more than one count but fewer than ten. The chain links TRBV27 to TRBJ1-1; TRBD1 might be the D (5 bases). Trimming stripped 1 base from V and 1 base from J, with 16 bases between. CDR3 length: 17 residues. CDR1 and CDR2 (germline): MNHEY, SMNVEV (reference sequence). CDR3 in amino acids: CASSLLGVGHPNTEAFF. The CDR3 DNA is TGTGCCAGCAGTTTATTAGGGGTCGGGCACCCGAACACTGAAGCTTTCTTT.

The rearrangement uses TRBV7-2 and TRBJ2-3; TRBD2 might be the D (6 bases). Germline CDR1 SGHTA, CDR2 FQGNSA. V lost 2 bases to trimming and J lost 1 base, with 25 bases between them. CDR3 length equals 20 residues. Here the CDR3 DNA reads TGTGCCAGCAGCTTATCGCCGGCATGGAGTGCGGGCGGGGGCACAGATACGCAGTATTTT. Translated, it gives CASSLSPAWSAGGGTDTQYF.

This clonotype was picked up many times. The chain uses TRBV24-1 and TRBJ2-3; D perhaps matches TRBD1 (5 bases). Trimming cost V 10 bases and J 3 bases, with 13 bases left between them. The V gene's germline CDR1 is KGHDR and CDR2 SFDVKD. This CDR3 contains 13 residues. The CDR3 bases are TGTGCCACGCAGGGTTTTCAAACAGATACGCAGTATTTT. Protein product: CATQGFQTDTQYF.

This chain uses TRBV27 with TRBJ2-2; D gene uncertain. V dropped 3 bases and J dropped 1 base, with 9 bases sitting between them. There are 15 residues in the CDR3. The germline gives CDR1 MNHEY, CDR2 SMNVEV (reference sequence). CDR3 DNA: TGTGCCAGCAGTTTGTCCCTTGTGAACACCGGGGAGCTGTTTTTT. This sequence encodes CASSLSLVNTGELFF.

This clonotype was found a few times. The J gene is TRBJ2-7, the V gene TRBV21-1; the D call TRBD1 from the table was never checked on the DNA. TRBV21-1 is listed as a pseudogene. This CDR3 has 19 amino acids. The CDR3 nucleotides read TGTGCCAGCAGCAAAGTGTGGTTCAGAAGGGACAGGGGTTCCTACGAGCAGTACTTC. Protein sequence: CASSKVWFRRDRGSYEQYF.

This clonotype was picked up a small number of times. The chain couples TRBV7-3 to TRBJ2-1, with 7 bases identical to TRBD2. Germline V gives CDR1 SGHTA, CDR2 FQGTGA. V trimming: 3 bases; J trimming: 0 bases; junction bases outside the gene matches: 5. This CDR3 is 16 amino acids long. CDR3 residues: CASSLTSRSSYNEQFF. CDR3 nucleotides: TGTGCCAGCAGCTTGACTAGCAGGAGCTCCTACAATGAGCAGTTCTTC.

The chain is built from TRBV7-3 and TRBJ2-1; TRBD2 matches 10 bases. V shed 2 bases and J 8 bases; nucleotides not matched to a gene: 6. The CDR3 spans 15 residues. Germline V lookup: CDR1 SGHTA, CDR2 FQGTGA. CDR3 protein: CASSLHSGGPYEQFF. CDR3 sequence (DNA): TGTGCCAGCAGCTTACATAGCGGGGGGCCCTATGAGCAGTTCTTC.

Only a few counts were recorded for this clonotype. In DNA, the CDR3 is TGTGCCAGCAGTGAAAAGCCCCTTTCCAGGGTTGGGGAGACCCAGTACTTC. This codes for CASSEKPLSRVGETQYF. The chain combines TRBV6-1 with TRBJ2-5, with D possibly being TRBD1 (5 bases). This CDR3 comprises 17 residues. From germline, CDR1 is MNHNS and CDR2 SASEGT. V was pared by 2 bases and J by 5 bases, with 21 bases between.

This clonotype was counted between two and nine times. In nucleotides, the CDR3 is TGTGCCAGCAGTGGGGTCAATGAGCAGTTCTTC. Protein product: CASSGVNEQFF. This chain connects TRBV2 to TRBJ2-1; D remains unclear. V gave up 4 bases and J gave up 6 bases, with 4 bases separating them. CDR1 is SNHLY and CDR2 is FYNNEI in the germline V gene. This CDR3 has 11 amino acids.

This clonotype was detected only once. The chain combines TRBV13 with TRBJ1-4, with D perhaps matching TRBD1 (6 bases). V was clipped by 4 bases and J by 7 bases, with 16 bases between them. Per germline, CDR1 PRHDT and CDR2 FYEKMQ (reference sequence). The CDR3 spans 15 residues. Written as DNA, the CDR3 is TGTGCCAGCAGCTCTAACAGGGCGGGGCGTGAAAAACTGTTTTTT. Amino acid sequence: CASSSNRAGREKLFF.

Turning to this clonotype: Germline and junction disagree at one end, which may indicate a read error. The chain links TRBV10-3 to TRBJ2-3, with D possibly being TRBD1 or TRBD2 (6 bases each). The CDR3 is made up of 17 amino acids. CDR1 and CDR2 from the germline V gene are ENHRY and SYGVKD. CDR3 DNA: TGTGCCATCAGTGAGCGGGGACTGGGGGCCAGCATAGATACGCAGTATTTT. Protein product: CAISERGLGASIDTQYF.

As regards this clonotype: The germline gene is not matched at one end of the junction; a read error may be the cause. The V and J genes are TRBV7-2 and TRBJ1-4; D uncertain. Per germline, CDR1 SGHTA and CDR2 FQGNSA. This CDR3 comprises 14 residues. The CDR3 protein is CASSFTVNNERLFF. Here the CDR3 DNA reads TGTGCCAGCAGCTTTACAGTTAATAACGAAAGACTGTTTTTT. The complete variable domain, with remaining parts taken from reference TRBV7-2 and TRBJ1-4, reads GAGVSQSPSNKVTEKGKDVELRCDPISGHTALYWYRQSLGQGLEFLIYFQGNSAPDKSGLPSDRFSAERTGGSVSTLTIQRTQQEDSAVYLCASSFTVNNERLFFGSGTQLSVL.

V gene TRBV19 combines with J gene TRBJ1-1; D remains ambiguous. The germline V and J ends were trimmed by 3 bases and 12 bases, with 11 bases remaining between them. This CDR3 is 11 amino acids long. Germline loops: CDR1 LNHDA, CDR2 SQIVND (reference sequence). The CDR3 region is CASSIGGETFF. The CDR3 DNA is TGTGCCAGTAGTATCGGTGGGGAAACTTTCTTT.

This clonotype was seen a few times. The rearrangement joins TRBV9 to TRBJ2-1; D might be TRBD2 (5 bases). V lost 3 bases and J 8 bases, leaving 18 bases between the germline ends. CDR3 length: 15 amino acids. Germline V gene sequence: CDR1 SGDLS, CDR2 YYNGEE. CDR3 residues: CASSAAGGWGDEQFF. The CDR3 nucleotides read TGTGCCAGCAGCGCCGCCGGAGGATGGGGTGATGAGCAGTTCTTC.

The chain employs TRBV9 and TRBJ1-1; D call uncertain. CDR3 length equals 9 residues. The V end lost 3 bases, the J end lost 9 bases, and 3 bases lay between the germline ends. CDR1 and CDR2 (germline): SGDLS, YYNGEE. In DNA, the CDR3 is TGTGCCAGCAGCGCCCAAGCTTTCTTT. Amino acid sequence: CASSAQAFF. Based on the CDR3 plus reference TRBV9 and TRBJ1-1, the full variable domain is DSGVTQTPKHLITATGQRVTLRCSPRSGDLSVYWYQQSLDQGLQFLIQYYNGEERAKGNILERFSAQQFPDLHSELNLSSLELGDSALYFCASSAQAFFGQGTRLTVV.

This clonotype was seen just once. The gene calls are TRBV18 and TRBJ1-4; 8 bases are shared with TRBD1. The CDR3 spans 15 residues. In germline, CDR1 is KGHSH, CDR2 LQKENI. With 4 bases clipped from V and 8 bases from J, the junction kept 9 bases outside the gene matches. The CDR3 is CASSQTGQGEEKLFF. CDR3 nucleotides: TGTGCCAGCTCACAAACAGGACAGGGCGAGGAAAAACTGTTTTTT.

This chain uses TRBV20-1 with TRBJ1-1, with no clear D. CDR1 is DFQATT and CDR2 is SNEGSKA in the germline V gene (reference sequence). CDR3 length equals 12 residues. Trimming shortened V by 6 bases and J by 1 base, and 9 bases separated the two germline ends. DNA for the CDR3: TGCAGTGCCCCGAAGGAGAACACTGAAGCTTTCTTT. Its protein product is CSAPKENTEAFF.

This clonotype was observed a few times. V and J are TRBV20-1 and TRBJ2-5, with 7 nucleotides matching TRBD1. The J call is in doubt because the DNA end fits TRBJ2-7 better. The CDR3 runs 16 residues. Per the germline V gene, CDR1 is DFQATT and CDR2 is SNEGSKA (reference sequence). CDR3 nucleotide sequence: TGCAGTGCTAGAGACACCCACAGGGGCCTGGCTTACGAGCAGTACTTC. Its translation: CSARDTHRGLAYEQYF.